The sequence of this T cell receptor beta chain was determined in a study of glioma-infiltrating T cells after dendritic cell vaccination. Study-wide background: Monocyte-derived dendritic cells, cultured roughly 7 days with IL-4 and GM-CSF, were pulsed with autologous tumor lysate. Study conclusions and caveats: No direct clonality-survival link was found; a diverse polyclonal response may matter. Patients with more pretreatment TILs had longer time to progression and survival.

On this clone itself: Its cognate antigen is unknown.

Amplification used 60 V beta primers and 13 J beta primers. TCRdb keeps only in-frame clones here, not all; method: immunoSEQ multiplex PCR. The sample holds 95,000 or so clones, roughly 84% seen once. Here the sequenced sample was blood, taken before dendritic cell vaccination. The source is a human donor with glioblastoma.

CDR3 sequence: CASSQVGISGNTIYF. The CDR3 DNA follows: TGCGCCAGCAGCCAAGTCGGGATCTCTGGAAACACCATATATTTT. V and J are TRBV4-1 and TRBJ1-3; no definite D call. Germline V lookup: CDR1 MGHRA, CDR2 YSYEKL. V lost 1 base and J lost 0, with 7 bases in between. This CDR3 has 15 residues.